This T cell receptor (beta chain) was retrieved from a study of T cells in Graves' hyperthyroidism and ophthalmopathy. Study-level background: Sampling of peripheral blood happened at initial diagnosis, prior to any treatment.

General study results and limits: Median prediction lead before ophthalmopathy onset was around 6.9 months with the model. Most expanded thyroid clonotypes above 0.001 also appeared in blood.

Germline V gene lookup returns CDR1 MNHNS and CDR2 SASEGT. Trimming stripped 4 bases from V and 1 base from J, with 11 bases between. The CDR3 extends over 14 amino acids. Using RNA transcripts as the source, TCR beta CDR3 regions were amplified. Researchers ran a first-round RT-PCR on the TCR CDR3 using the HTBI primer set. TCRdb redid the calling of the multiplex PCR reads with MiXCR, one entry per CDR3 protein. The sample carries 500,000 to 700,000 distinct CDR3 sequences, around 15% recorded once. PBMCs were obtained from about 9 ml fresh peripheral blood. On this clonotype: The antigen is unknown.

The specimen sequenced was blood. The TCR comes from a woman under 30 with Graves' hyperthyroidism. This rearrangement joins TRBV6-1 to TRBJ2-7; perhaps TRBD1 as D (6 bases). The CDR3 nucleotides are TGTGCCAGCAGTGGCAGGGGTCGATCCTACGAGCAGTACTTC. This gives the protein CASSGRGRSYEQYF.